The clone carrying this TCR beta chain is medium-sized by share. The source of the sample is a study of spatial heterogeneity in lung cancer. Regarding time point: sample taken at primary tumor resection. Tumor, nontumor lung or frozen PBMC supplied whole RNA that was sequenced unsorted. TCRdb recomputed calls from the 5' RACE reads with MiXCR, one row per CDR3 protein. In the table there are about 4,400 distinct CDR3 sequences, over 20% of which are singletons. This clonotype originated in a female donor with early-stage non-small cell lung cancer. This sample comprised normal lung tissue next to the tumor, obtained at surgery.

The CDR3 coding sequence is TGCAGTGCTAGAGAACGGGATAATTCACCCCTCCACTTT. It specifies CSARERDNSPLHF. The V and J genes are TRBV20-1 and TRBJ1-6; D is unresolved. Trimming took off 0 bases at V and 5 bases at J, with 5 bases between the two ends. This CDR3 has 13 amino acids. Germline V gene sequence: CDR1 DFQATT, CDR2 SNEGSKA (reference sequence).